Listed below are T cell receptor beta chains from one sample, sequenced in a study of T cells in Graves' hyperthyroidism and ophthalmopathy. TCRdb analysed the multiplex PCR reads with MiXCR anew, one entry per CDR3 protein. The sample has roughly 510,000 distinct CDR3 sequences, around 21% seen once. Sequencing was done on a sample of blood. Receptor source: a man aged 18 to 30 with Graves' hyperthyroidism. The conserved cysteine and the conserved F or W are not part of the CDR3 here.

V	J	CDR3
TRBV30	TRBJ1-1	AANANTEAF
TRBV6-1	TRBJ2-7	ASSRGQGLGKQY
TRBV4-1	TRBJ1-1	ASGTGNTEAF
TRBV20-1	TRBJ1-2	RASRSYGYT
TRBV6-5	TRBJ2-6	ASSYKQVSYGANVLT
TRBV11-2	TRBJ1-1	ASSLVRNLNTEAF
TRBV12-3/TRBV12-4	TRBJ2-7	ASSLSTTDLYEQY
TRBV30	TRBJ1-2	AWRSGLGLSGYT
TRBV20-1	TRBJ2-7	SAGLATYEQY
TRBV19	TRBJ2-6	ASSIGNSGANVLT